This is a list of T cell receptor beta chains from one sample in a study of T cell responses to AZD1222 COVID-19 vaccine. Assay used: immunoSEQ multiplex PCR; TCRdb lists only in-frame clones, some missing. The table has 100,000 to 150,000 clones, around nine tenths seen once. This specimen was peripheral blood, taken on day 0 of AZD1222 vaccination. These receptors originate from an adult in good health. Both conserved end residues are part of each CDR3. A D gene is named only where the DNA matches it firmly. Clone size is shown for a subset of rows, as once, few, many or a class of expanded clone.

abundance: NA; j_gene: TRBJ1-3; v_gene: TRBV11-2; d_gene: NA; CDR3nt: TGTGCCAGCAGCTCAGGTCTAAAACGGGACACCATATATTTT; CDR3aa: CASSSGLKRDTIYF
abundance: once; j_gene: TRBJ2-7; v_gene: TRBV5-1; d_gene: NA; CDR3nt: TGCGCCAGCAGCTTAGAAGGGCCCTACGAGCAGTACTTC; CDR3aa: CASSLEGPYEQYF
abundance: NA; j_gene: TRBJ1-1; v_gene: TRBV7-9; d_gene: TRBD1; CDR3nt: TGTGCCACCGCCCGGGACAGCCGACCTGAAGCTTTCTTT; CDR3aa: CATARDSRPEAFF
abundance: NA; j_gene: TRBJ2-1; v_gene: TRBV7-2; d_gene: NA; CDR3nt: TGTGCCAGCAGCCCGGGGGAGTGGGGCTATGAGCAGTTCTTC; CDR3aa: CASSPGEWGYEQFF
abundance: NA; j_gene: TRBJ2-1; v_gene: TRBV24-1; d_gene: TRBD2; CDR3nt: TGTGCCACCAGTGATCACGGGAGGGCCAGTGAGCAGTTCTTC; CDR3aa: CATSDHGRASEQFF
abundance: NA; j_gene: TRBJ2-5; v_gene: TRBV9; d_gene: NA; CDR3nt: TGTGCCAGCAGCGTAGAGGGTAGCCCCAGGGAGACCCAGTACTTC; CDR3aa: CASSVEGSPRETQYF
abundance: NA; j_gene: TRBJ1-3; v_gene: TRBV5-6; d_gene: TRBD1; CDR3nt: TGTGCCAGCAGCTTGGCGGACAGGGAAATTGGAAACACCATATATTTT; CDR3aa: CASSLADREIGNTIYF
abundance: NA; j_gene: TRBJ2-6; v_gene: TRBV18; d_gene: NA; CDR3nt: TGTGCCAGCTCACCGCAGGACTTACTCTCTGGGGCCAACGTCCTGACTTTC; CDR3aa: CASSPQDLLSGANVLTF
abundance: few; j_gene: TRBJ1-5; v_gene: TRBV24-1; d_gene: NA; CDR3nt: TGTGCCACCGGGGGGGGAGCGGGCAATCAGCCCCAGCATTTT; CDR3aa: CATGGGAGNQPQHF
abundance: NA; j_gene: TRBJ2-3; v_gene: TRBV28; d_gene: NA; CDR3nt: TGTGCCAGCAAGGGTTGGGCAGATACGCAGTATTTT; CDR3aa: CASKGWADTQYF
abundance: once; j_gene: TRBJ2-5; v_gene: TRBV9; d_gene: TRBD1; CDR3nt: TGTGCCAGCAGCGTGGGGACAGGGGGCTTTGAGACCCAGTACTTC; CDR3aa: CASSVGTGGFETQYF
abundance: NA; j_gene: TRBJ1-1; v_gene: TRBV29-1; d_gene: NA; CDR3nt: TGCAGCGTTGGGCGCAGCTGGGATACTGAAGCTTTCTTT; CDR3aa: CSVGRSWDTEAFF
abundance: NA; j_gene: TRBJ1-2; v_gene: TRBV28; d_gene: NA; CDR3nt: TGTGCCAGTCACACTCTCGGGCATGGCTACACCTTC; CDR3aa: CASHTLGHGYTF
abundance: NA; j_gene: TRBJ1-2; v_gene: TRBV4-3; d_gene: TRBD1; CDR3nt: TGCGCCAGCAGCCAAGATCCGGGACAGGGGTTTGGCTACACCTTC; CDR3aa: CASSQDPGQGFGYTF
abundance: NA; j_gene: TRBJ1-6; v_gene: TRBV28; d_gene: TRBD1; CDR3nt: TGTGCCAGCAGTCTCCCGGGACAGGGGTTAACGTCGATCGGTTCACCCCTCCACTTT; CDR3aa: CASSLPGQGLTSIGSPLHF
abundance: NA; j_gene: TRBJ1-5; v_gene: TRBV7-2; d_gene: NA; CDR3nt: TGTGCCAGCAGTCCCCTTGGGGGTGCGCGCAATCAGCCCCAGCATTTT; CDR3aa: CASSPLGGARNQPQHF
abundance: NA; j_gene: TRBJ2-5; v_gene: TRBV7-9; d_gene: NA; CDR3nt: TGTGCCAGCAGCCCAGGCGGGATCCAAGAGACCCAGTACTTC; CDR3aa: CASSPGGIQETQYF
abundance: NA; j_gene: TRBJ2-7; v_gene: TRBV30; d_gene: TRBD2; CDR3nt: TGTGCCTGGGGGCGGGGAGGGCGCTACTACGAGCAGTACTTC; CDR3aa: CAWGRGGRYYEQYF
abundance: NA; j_gene: TRBJ2-7; v_gene: TRBV10-1; d_gene: NA; CDR3nt: TGCGCCAGCAGTGAGAGCGGGCGCTCCTACGAGCAGTACTTC; CDR3aa: CASSESGRSYEQYF
abundance: NA; j_gene: TRBJ2-1; v_gene: TRBV19; d_gene: TRBD2; CDR3nt: TGTGCCAGTAGTATGAGCGGGAGTCCCCGCTATGAGCAGTTCTTC; CDR3aa: CASSMSGSPRYEQFF
abundance: NA; j_gene: TRBJ2-1; v_gene: TRBV6-5; d_gene: TRBD1; CDR3nt: TGTGCCAGCAGTTTAATACAGGGGAAGGATGAGCAGTTCTTC; CDR3aa: CASSLIQGKDEQFF
abundance: NA; j_gene: TRBJ2-7; v_gene: TRBV4-3; d_gene: NA; CDR3nt: TGCGCCAGCAGCCCCTCAGACGGGAGTTACGAGCAGTACTTC; CDR3aa: CASSPSDGSYEQYF